This T cell receptor (beta chain) was identified in a study of cytomegalovirus exposure and HLA in healthy donors. The PCR was carried out with 60 Vbeta primers and 13 Jbeta primers. Sequencing was performed with immunoSEQ multiplex PCR; in TCRdb, only in-frame clones are kept and a portion is missing. The repertoire consists of 250,000 to 350,000 clones, with about nine tenths occurring once and the leading ten covering 3.5% to 4.5%. General study findings and limits: Cytomegalovirus association was listed for roughly 160 TCR beta chains.

Note on this clone: Its antigen remains unknown.

Sequences were obtained from PBMCs. This sequence originates from a man aged 35 to 55 in good health and CMV-seropositive.

CDR3 residues: CASSPGQGVEKLFF. The CDR3 nucleotides read TGTGCCAGCAGCCCAGGACAGGGGGTTGAAAAACTGTTTTTT. The chain combines TRBV7-9 with TRBJ1-4; 10 positions agree with TRBD1. Trimming took 5 bases from V and 7 from J; bases not matched to a gene: 4. The CDR3 sequence is 14 residues long. Germline-derived CDR1 and CDR2 are SEHNR and FQNEAQ (reference sequence).